These 27 T cell receptor beta chains were sequenced from one sample in a study of CD8 T cells in ankylosing spondylitis. TCRdb passed the 5' RACE reads through MiXCR, listing each CDR3 protein once. The profile shows approximately 220,000 distinct CDR3 sequences, roughly 25% of them singletons. Material for sequencing was blood, either unsorted or a sorted T cell fraction (not recorded which). These receptors originate from a male donor with ankylosing spondylitis or in good health (not recorded which).

The J gene is TRBJ2-3, the V gene TRBV12-3 or TRBV12-4; no definite D call. The CDR3 contains 13 residues. V lost 0 bases to trimming and J lost 6 bases, with 7 bases between them. CDR3 sequence (DNA): TGTGCCAGCAGTTTAGCCCGAAGGGATACGCAGTATTTT. It specifies CASSLARRDTQYF.

A word on this clonotype: Possible read error: a much larger clone is one base away. The J gene is TRBJ2-7, the V gene TRBV7-2; D is uncertain. The CDR3 loop spans 12 amino acids. With 5 bases removed from V and 2 bases from J, the gap between germline ends came to 7 bases. Per germline, CDR1 SGHTA and CDR2 FQGNSA. CDR3 nucleotides: TGTGCCAGCAGCACCAATACCTACGAGCAGTACTTC. Its translation is CASSTNTYEQYF.

Many counts were recorded for this clonotype. J is TRBJ2-1 and V is TRBV10-3, with TRBD2 identical over 9 bases. Germline lookup yields CDR1 ENHRY and CDR2 SYGVKD. Germline trimming cut 7 bases from V and 7 bases from J; bases unmatched to any gene: 8. The CDR3 runs 14 residues. CDR3 coding DNA: TGTGCCATCACCGGACAGACTAGCGGAAATGAGCAGTTCTTC. This encodes CAITGQTSGNEQFF.

This clonotype showed up just a few times. V and J are TRBV5-1 and TRBJ2-3; 8 bases are a match to TRBD2. The length of the CDR3 is 16 residues. Per germline, CDR1 SGHRS and CDR2 YFSETQ. The J segment lost 0 bases and the V segment lost 1 base, leaving 4 bases of the junction unmatched. CDR3 sequence (DNA): TGCGCCAGCAGCTTGCTGTCGGGAGGGAGCACAGATACGCAGTATTTT. Encoded protein: CASSLLSGGSTDTQYF.

CDR3 nucleotides: TGTGCCAGCAGCCCTCACCGGGAGGACACCGGGGAGCTGTTTTTT. It translates to CASSPHREDTGELFF. The chain recombines TRBV7-3 with TRBJ2-2; 7 nucleotides align to TRBD2. There are 15 residues in the CDR3. J gave up 3 bases and V 5 bases, and 6 bases lay outside the gene matches. CDR1 is SGHTA, CDR2 FQGTGA, per germline. The full variable domain, completed using reference TRBV7-3 and TRBJ2-2, is GAGVSQTPSNKVTEKGKYVELRCDPISGHTALYWYRQSLGQGPEFLIYFQGTGAADDSGLPNDRFFAVRPEGSVSTLKIQRTERGDSAVYLCASSPHREDTGELFFGEGSRLTVL.

This clonotype was detected only a few times. This chain connects TRBV10-3 to TRBJ2-7; D not certain. The germline CDR1 and CDR2 sequences are ENHRY and SYGVKD. The V gene lost 2 bases and the J gene lost 3 bases, with 17 bases spanning the gap. This CDR3 spans 16 amino acids. DNA of the CDR3: TGTGCCATCAGTGAGGAGTCCAGTCGTCTGATCTACGAGCAGTACTTC. Its translation: CAISEESSRLIYEQYF.

This clonotype was detected many times. The chain uses TRBV6-1 and TRBJ2-2; D not resolved. Germline loops: CDR1 MNHNS, CDR2 SASEGT. V gave up 6 bases and J gave up 6 bases, with 5 bases separating them. This CDR3 is built from 11 residues. The CDR3 DNA reads as TGTGCCAGCAGCCCCCCCGGGGAGCTGTTTTTT. This sequence encodes CASSPPGELFF.

The V gene is TRBV7-2, the J gene TRBJ2-5, with 10 bases aligning to TRBD1. The CDR3 runs 14 residues. Trimming removed 4 bases from V and 6 bases from J; junction bases left unmatched: 5. In germline, CDR1 is SGHTA, CDR2 FQGNSA. CDR3 sequence (DNA): TGTGCCAGCAGCTCGACAGGGGGCCTGAAGACCCAGTACTTC. Protein product: CASSSTGGLKTQYF.

Ten or more counts support this clonotype. The V call is TRBV29-1, the J call TRBJ1-1; 7 positions match TRBD1. V was clipped by 3 bases and J by 0 bases; unmatched bases: 7. CDR1 is SQVTM and CDR2 is ANQGSEA in the germline V gene. CDR3 length: 15 residues. As DNA, the CDR3 is TGCAGCGTTGACAGGGGGTCAGTCATGAACACTGAAGCTTTCTTT. This sequence encodes CSVDRGSVMNTEAFF.

CDR3 amino acids: CASSQRGQGSSYEQYF. In nucleotides, the CDR3 is TGTGCCAGCAGTCAACGAGGACAGGGGTCTTCCTACGAGCAGTACTTC. The rearrangement uses TRBV6-2 or TRBV6-3 and TRBJ2-7; 9 bases match TRBD1. CDR3 length: 16 amino acids. Germline V gene lookup returns CDR1 MNHEY and CDR2 SVGEGT. Trimming removed 5 bases from V and 1 base from J; junction bases left unmatched: 9.

This chain joins TRBV20-1 and TRBJ2-7; 11 bases fit TRBD1. The CDR3 runs 13 residues. CDR1 is DFQATT, CDR2 SNEGSKA, per germline (reference sequence). Trimming cost V 5 bases and J 7 bases; bases outside gene matches: 7. CDR3: CSAGGQGGREQYF. The CDR3 DNA reads as TGCAGTGCTGGGGGACAGGGGGGTAGGGAGCAGTACTTC.

The chain combines TRBV29-1 with TRBJ1-1; tentative D call: TRBD1 (6 bases). Germline CDR1 reads SQVTM; CDR2 reads ANQGSEA. This CDR3 is 12 amino acids long. V was shortened by 3 bases and J by 10 bases, with 15 bases between the two germline ends. CDR3: CSVDLNRELAFF. CDR3 nucleotides: TGCAGCGTTGACCTAAACAGGGAATTAGCTTTCTTT. The full variable domain, completed using reference TRBV29-1 and TRBJ1-1, is SAVISQKPSRDICQRGTSLTIQCQVDSQVTMMFWYRQQPGQSLTLIATANQGSEATYESGFVIDKFPISRPNLTFSTLTVSNMSPEDSSIYLCSVDLNRELAFFGQGTRLTVV.

This clonotype was detected only a few times. This rearrangement joins TRBV20-1 to TRBJ1-5, with a weak D call TRBD1 (6 bases). V was clipped by 3 bases and J by 1 base, with 10 bases between them. The CDR3 has 14 residues. Germline V gene data show CDR1 as DFQATT and CDR2 as SNEGSKA (reference sequence). CDR3 nucleotide sequence: TGCAGTGCTAGTGGGACATTAAGCAATCAGCCCCAGCATTTT. It translates to CSASGTLSNQPQHF.

This chain links TRBV12-3 or TRBV12-4 with TRBJ1-2; TRBD1 is a possible D gene (5 bases). V was shortened by 0 bases and J by 6 bases, with 11 bases between the two germline ends. The CDR3 is made up of 14 amino acids. The CDR3 DNA is TGTGCCAGCAGTTTAGCGGTGGGGGAGGATGGCTACACCTTC. Translating it yields CASSLAVGEDGYTF.

The table lists this clonotype with a few counts. The chain carries TRBV20-1 and TRBJ1-1; D is possibly TRBD1 (5 bases). Germline-derived CDR1 and CDR2 are DFQATT and SNEGSKA (reference sequence). With 4 bases removed from V and 1 base from J, the gap between germline ends came to 10 bases. The CDR3 is made up of 13 amino acids. The CDR3 spells CSAKRGANTEAFF. The CDR3 nucleotides are TGCAGTGCTAAGAGAGGGGCGAACACTGAAGCTTTCTTT.

This clonotype was detected many times. This chain connects TRBV5-5 to TRBJ2-1; no reliable D call. In germline, CDR1 is SGHKS, CDR2 YYEKEE (reference sequence). The V gene lost 5 bases and the J gene lost 2 bases, with 11 bases spanning the gap. This CDR3 contains 14 residues. The DNA for the CDR3 is TGTGCCAGCAGGGACGGACGGACCTACAATGAGCAGTTCTTC. It encodes CASRDGRTYNEQFF.

This clonotype came up a few times. This chain uses TRBV4-2 with TRBJ2-1; 8 bases are shared with TRBD2. Trimming took 3 bases from V and 4 from J; bases not matched to a gene: 17. The CDR3 is made up of 19 amino acids. CDR1 and CDR2 from the germline V gene are LGHNA and YNFKEQ. CDR3 residues: CASSQDTKASGSRYNEQFF. CDR3 nucleotides: TGTGCCAGCAGCCAGGACACGAAAGCAAGCGGGAGTAGGTACAATGAGCAGTTCTTC.

This clonotype was counted many times. The chain links TRBV11-2 to TRBJ2-3; 9 bases map to TRBD2. Trimming took 6 bases from V and 4 from J; bases not matched to a gene: 23. CDR1 is SGHAT and CDR2 is FQNNGV in the germline V gene. The CDR3 is 20 amino acids. CDR3: CASSSRRGLARTFRPDTQYF. DNA for the CDR3: TGTGCCAGCAGTTCCAGGAGAGGACTAGCGAGAACATTCCGCCCAGATACGCAGTATTTT.

There are a few counts of this clonotype. The V call is TRBV10-2, the J call TRBJ2-3; 9 bases are a match to TRBD2. CDR3 length: 16 residues. CDR1 WSHSY and CDR2 SAAADI come from the germline V gene. V lost 6 bases, J lost 3 bases, and 10 bases stayed unmatched. The CDR3 loop reads CASRERLAGYTDTQYF. The CDR3 region has the DNA TGCGCCAGCAGGGAGCGCCTAGCGGGATATACAGATACGCAGTATTTT.

In this sample, this clonotype turned up many times. The chain couples TRBV11-2 to TRBJ2-7; D possibly corresponds to TRBD2 (6 bases). The ends were cut back, 2 bases at V and 0 bases at J, with 14 bases in the middle. This CDR3 has 16 amino acids. CDR1 SGHAT and CDR2 FQNNGV come from the germline V gene. The DNA of the CDR3 is TGTGCCAGCAGCTTAAGGCTCGGGAGCCTCTCCTACGAGCAGTACTTC. Protein product: CASSLRLGSLSYEQYF.

This clonotype was detected many times. V is TRBV12-3 or TRBV12-4 and J is TRBJ1-6; D remains ambiguous. The CDR3 length is 14 residues. Trimming took 2 bases from V and 8 from J, leaving 10 bases between them. The CDR3: CASSLKGLDSPLHF. As DNA, the CDR3 is TGTGCCAGCAGTTTAAAGGGTTTGGATTCACCCCTCCACTTT.

The V call is TRBV19, the J call TRBJ2-7, with D perhaps TRBD1 (5 bases). The V gene lost 2 bases and the J gene lost 5 bases, with 10 bases spanning the gap. Germline V CDR1 and CDR2: LNHDA, SQIVND (reference sequence). This CDR3 contains 13 residues. The DNA for the CDR3 is TGTGCCAGTAGTATAAGACAGCTTGACGAGCAGTACTTC. Encoded protein: CASSIRQLDEQYF.

The table lists this clonotype with a few counts. CDR3 nucleotides: TGTGCCAGCAGCCTACAGGGGTTCGGCTACGAGCAGTACTTC. Residues: CASSLQGFGYEQYF. The V call is TRBV12-3 or TRBV12-4, the J call TRBJ2-7; 7 bases agree with TRBD1. The junction had 8 bases not matched to a gene; V was cut back by 6 bases and J by 3 bases. This CDR3 is built from 14 residues.

This clonotype has at least ten counts. V and J are TRBV29-1 and TRBJ2-1; 9 bases agree with TRBD2. In germline, CDR1 is SQVTM, CDR2 ANQGSEA. V shed 0 bases, J shed 2 bases, and the junction held 5 bases outside the gene matches. The CDR3 totals 16 residues. The CDR3 DNA follows: TGCAGCGTTGAAGATCTTGGACTAGCGACCTACAATGAGCAGTTCTTC. Protein sequence: CSVEDLGLATYNEQFF.

This clonotype occurred a few times. This sequence joins TRBV7-3 and TRBJ2-6; TRBD2 might be the D (6 bases). This CDR3 has 17 residues. CDR1 and CDR2 (germline): SGHTA, FQGTGA. The V end was cut by 5 bases, the J end by 0 bases, with 14 bases between. The CDR3 sequence is CASSRPGLVSGANVLTF. The CDR3 DNA reads as TGTGCCAGCAGCCGTCCGGGACTCGTCTCTGGGGCCAACGTCCTGACTTTC.

This clonotype showed up many times. The chain recombines TRBV6-6 with TRBJ2-1; 7 bases match TRBD2. Germline V gene sequence: CDR1 MNHNY, CDR2 SVGAGI (reference sequence). The CDR3 covers 13 residues. J lost 6 bases, V lost 10 bases, and 9 bases had no gene match. The chain's CDR3 is CAKNGTTPNEQFF. The CDR3 bases are TGTGCCAAGAACGGGACTACCCCCAATGAGCAGTTCTTC.

CDR3 loop: CSARTDIYGYTF. CDR3 sequence (DNA): TGCAGTGCTCGGACTGATATCTATGGCTACACCTTC. The chain employs TRBV20-1 and TRBJ1-2, with D unclear. From germline, CDR1 is DFQATT and CDR2 SNEGSKA (reference sequence). This CDR3 region has 12 residues. Deletions cut 5 bases from V and 4 bases from J, with 11 bases between.